The present T cell receptor beta chain was sequenced within a study of blood T cell repertoires in COVID-19. Study context: COVID-19 samples collected from the United States, Italy and Spain covered acute and convalescent phases. T cells, B-cell-depleted T cells, or PBMCs provided the cDNA or gDNA that served as material.

Germline assignment: CDR1 MNHEY and CDR2 SVGAGI. This CDR3 is built from 13 residues. V lost 0 bases, J lost 6 bases, and 6 bases lay in between. Authors' data handling: The assay estimated nucleated cells by amplifying reference gene primers. Sequenced by immunoSEQ multiplex PCR; TCRdb stores in-frame clones only, minus some. Clone size and the V and J calls come from that table; the DNA yielded D and trimming. The sample lists 85,000 to 95,000 clones, about two thirds occurring once. The sequencing sample was made of peripheral blood. The receptor comes from an elderly woman with acute or convalescent COVID-19. The chain uses TRBV6-5 and TRBJ1-5; perhaps TRBD1 as D (6 bases). CDR3: CASSYSRGQPQHF. The DNA for the CDR3 is TGTGCCAGCAGTTACTCCAGGGGTCAGCCCCAGCATTTT.